The source of this TCR beta chain is a study of CD8+ T cells in alopecia areata. As the sequencing template, cDNA was produced by extracting RNA and reverse transcribing it. The repertoire was sequenced with immunoSEQ multiplex PCR; TCRdb's copy has only in-frame clones and lacks some. The data contain some 110,000 clones, roughly two thirds of them singletons. It was from PBMCs that CD4+ and CD8+ T cells were sorted. The CDR3 spans 15 residues. Per germline, CDR1 GTSNPN and CDR2 SVGIG (reference sequence). V shed 1 base and J 7 bases; nucleotides not matched to a gene: 7. What was sequenced was CD4+ T cells sorted from blood. The clonotype comes from a human donor in good health. The rearrangement joins TRBV30 to TRBJ2-1; 10 bases agree with TRBD1. The CDR3 region has the DNA TGTGCCTGGAGTGAGGGACAGGGGTCGAGGAATGAGCAGTTCTTC. Its translation: CAWSEGQGSRNEQFF.